In this sample, the clone carrying this TCR beta chain turned up many times. What it recognizes is unknown. The germline CDR1 and CDR2 sequences are SEHNR and FQNEAQ (reference sequence). This CDR3 has 12 amino acids. Between the trimmed V and J ends, which lost 5 bases and 4 bases, there was a span of 7 bases. This record comes from a study of blood T cells in healthy people across ages. Study conclusions and caveats: Donor CMV status was unknown, possibly confounding expanded clonotype changes.

Peripheral blood, about 9.8 milliliters per donor, was collected. A minimum of 6 micrograms of total RNA was extracted per sample. Together with a sample-barcoded 5' primer, a J-beta primer mix was included in a second PCR lasting about 7 to 11 cycles. TCRdb re-called the 5' RACE reads with MiXCR, one entry per CDR3 protein. The sample records a few hundred thousand distinct CDR3 sequences, approximately 25% being singletons. The sequenced sample was blood. This chain links TRBV7-9 with TRBJ2-3; D perhaps matches TRBD2 (5 bases). This TCR was sampled from a woman between 65 and 79 years old in good health. The CDR3 coding sequence is TGTGCCAGCAGCCCGGAGGCAGATACGCAGTATTTT. Its protein product is CASSPEADTQYF.